This is a list of T cell receptor beta chains from one sample in a study of regulatory T cells in long-lasting Graves disease. MiXCR, applied by TCRdb to the multiplex PCR reads, yields one record per CDR3 protein. The sample lists fewer than 350,000 distinct CDR3 sequences; under 20% were seen once. The sequencing here drew on peripheral blood mononuclear cells (PBMCs), taken at new diagnosis, from a patient treated with antithyroid drugs. The receptors were sampled from a female donor with Graves disease. CDR3s include the opening cysteine and the closing phenylalanine or tryptophan. Each record gives: J gene, V gene, clone size, D gene, CDR3 protein, CDR3 DNA. A D gene is named only where the DNA matches it firmly. Rows give clone size only sometimes, using once, few, many, or a class for an expanded clone.

j_call: TRBJ1-2; v_call: TRBV6-1; clone_size: many; d_call: TRBD1; cdr3_aa: CASSEPGRGRIHYGYTF; cdr3_nt: TGTGCCAGCAGTGAACCCGGCAGGGGGCGCATACACTATGGCTACACCTTC
j_call: TRBJ2-1; v_call: TRBV6-5; clone_size: few; d_call: -; cdr3_aa: CASSYTRTTNEQFF; cdr3_nt: TGTGCCAGCAGTTACACGAGGACTACGAATGAGCAGTTCTTC
j_call: TRBJ2-3; v_call: TRBV10-3; clone_size: many; d_call: TRBD2; cdr3_aa: CAIMTSGRVPDTQYF; cdr3_nt: TGTGCCATCATGACTAGCGGGAGAGTTCCAGATACGCAGTATTTT
j_call: TRBJ2-7; v_call: TRBV6-2/TRBV6-3; clone_size: many; d_call: TRBD2; cdr3_aa: CASSWDGTRPYEQYF; cdr3_nt: TGTGCCAGCAGTTGGGACGGGACTAGGCCCTACGAGCAGTACTTC
j_call: TRBJ1-2; v_call: TRBV7-9; clone_size: -; d_call: -; cdr3_aa: CASSRGGEHYGYTF; cdr3_nt: TGTGCCAGCAGCCGGGGGGGCGAGCACTATGGCTACACCTTC
j_call: TRBJ2-2; v_call: TRBV5-1; clone_size: many; d_call: TRBD2; cdr3_aa: CASSLGTSGKLNGELFF; cdr3_nt: TGCGCCAGCAGCTTGGGGACTAGCGGGAAGTTGAACGGGGAGCTGTTTTTT
j_call: TRBJ2-2; v_call: TRBV4-1; clone_size: many; d_call: TRBD2; cdr3_aa: CASRTSGNPGELFF; cdr3_nt: TGCGCCAGCAGGACTAGCGGGAACCCCGGGGAGCTGTTTTTT
j_call: TRBJ1-1; v_call: TRBV27; clone_size: many; d_call: -; cdr3_aa: CASSYQTGNTEAFF; cdr3_nt: TGTGCCAGCAGTTATCAGACAGGGAACACTGAAGCTTTCTTT
j_call: TRBJ2-3; v_call: TRBV5-1; clone_size: -; d_call: -; cdr3_aa: CASSSSATDTQYF; cdr3_nt: TGCGCCAGCAGCTCATCCGCCACAGATACGCAGTATTTT
j_call: TRBJ1-1; v_call: TRBV27; clone_size: many; d_call: -; cdr3_aa: CASSSRDGNTEAFF; cdr3_nt: TGTGCCAGCAGTTCAAGGGACGGAAACACTGAAGCTTTCTTT
j_call: TRBJ2-4; v_call: TRBV5-1; clone_size: -; d_call: -; cdr3_aa: CASSLLAKERNIQYF; cdr3_nt: TGCGCCAGCAGCTTGCTAGCAAAGGAGCGAAACATTCAGTACTTC
j_call: TRBJ2-5; v_call: TRBV5-6; clone_size: -; d_call: TRBD2; cdr3_aa: CASSLGASGREGETQYF; cdr3_nt: TGTGCCAGCAGCTTGGGGGCTAGCGGGAGAGAAGGGGAGACCCAGTACTTC
j_call: TRBJ2-1; v_call: TRBV20-1; clone_size: -; d_call: TRBD2; cdr3_aa: CSAGRLALDEQFF; cdr3_nt: TGCAGTGCTGGACGACTAGCGCTCGATGAGCAGTTCTTC
j_call: TRBJ2-2; v_call: TRBV7-9; clone_size: -; d_call: TRBD1; cdr3_aa: CASSGQGGNTGELFF; cdr3_nt: TGTGCCAGCAGTGGACAGGGGGGTAACACCGGGGAGCTGTTTTTT
j_call: TRBJ2-7; v_call: TRBV7-8; clone_size: many; d_call: -; cdr3_aa: CASSLTRTTSYEQYF; cdr3_nt: TGTGCCAGCAGCTTGACCCGGACGACCTCCTACGAGCAGTACTTC
j_call: TRBJ2-7; v_call: TRBV2; clone_size: many; d_call: -; cdr3_aa: CASSPRDPPYEQYF; cdr3_nt: TGTGCCAGCAGCCCCAGGGACCCCCCCTACGAGCAGTACTTC
j_call: TRBJ1-3; v_call: TRBV28; clone_size: few; d_call: TRBD1; cdr3_aa: CASSLFNRASGTGSSGNTIYF; cdr3_nt: TGTGCCAGCAGTTTATTCAATCGGGCGTCCGGGACAGGGTCTTCTGGAAACACCATATATTTT
j_call: TRBJ2-1; v_call: TRBV12-3/TRBV12-4; clone_size: -; d_call: -; cdr3_aa: CASSVYSEQFF; cdr3_nt: TGTGCCAGCAGTGTGTATAGTGAGCAGTTCTTC
j_call: TRBJ1-2; v_call: TRBV25-1; clone_size: -; d_call: -; cdr3_aa: CASNGGYTF; cdr3_nt: TGTGCCAGCAATGGTGGCTACACCTTC
j_call: TRBJ2-1; v_call: TRBV7-9; clone_size: many; d_call: TRBD2; cdr3_aa: CASSPAGGPYEQFF; cdr3_nt: TGTGCCAGCAGCCCAGCGGGAGGGCCGTATGAGCAGTTCTTC
j_call: TRBJ1-1; v_call: TRBV5-1; clone_size: few; d_call: TRBD1; cdr3_aa: CASSPGQGLMNTEAFF; cdr3_nt: TGCGCCAGCAGCCCGGGACAGGGACTCATGAACACTGAAGCTTTCTTT
j_call: TRBJ2-7; v_call: TRBV6-5; clone_size: many; d_call: -; cdr3_aa: CASSSWTGSYEQYF; cdr3_nt: TGTGCCAGCAGTTCCTGGACGGGCTCCTACGAGCAGTACTTC
j_call: TRBJ1-1; v_call: TRBV12-3/TRBV12-4; clone_size: many; d_call: -; cdr3_aa: CASSSGSMNTEAFF; cdr3_nt: TGTGCCAGCAGCTCAGGGAGCATGAACACTGAAGCTTTCTTT
j_call: TRBJ1-3; v_call: TRBV18; clone_size: many; d_call: -; cdr3_aa: CASSHNTLTTGNTIYF; cdr3_nt: TGTGCCAGCTCACATAATACCCTTACCACTGGAAACACCATATATTTT
j_call: TRBJ1-1; v_call: TRBV10-3; clone_size: many; d_call: TRBD1; cdr3_aa: CAISEQGGTEAFF; cdr3_nt: TGTGCCATCAGTGAGCAGGGGGGCACTGAAGCTTTCTTT
j_call: TRBJ2-1; v_call: TRBV6-1; clone_size: many; d_call: -; cdr3_aa: CASRPGRGSNNEQFF; cdr3_nt: TGTGCCAGCAGACCGGGCCGAGGGTCAAACAATGAGCAGTTCTTC
j_call: TRBJ2-7; v_call: TRBV29-1; clone_size: few; d_call: -; cdr3_aa: CSVDDPSSYEQYF; cdr3_nt: TGCAGCGTTGACGATCCGAGCTCCTACGAGCAGTACTTC
j_call: TRBJ2-3; v_call: TRBV20-1; clone_size: once; d_call: TRBD2; cdr3_aa: CSARPLAGGSTDTQYF; cdr3_nt: TGCAGTGCTAGACCTCTAGCGGGAGGGAGCACAGATACGCAGTATTTT
j_call: TRBJ2-3; v_call: TRBV28; clone_size: many; d_call: -; cdr3_aa: CASSWGFLGVRGTGSTDTQYF; cdr3_nt: TGTGCCAGCAGTTGGGGATTCCTAGGGGTAAGGGGCACGGGAAGCACAGATACGCAGTATTTT
j_call: TRBJ2-7; v_call: TRBV2; clone_size: many; d_call: TRBD2; cdr3_aa: CASLGGNEQYF; cdr3_nt: TGTGCCAGCTTGGGGGGGAACGAGCAGTACTTC
j_call: TRBJ2-2; v_call: TRBV11-3; clone_size: -; d_call: TRBD2; cdr3_aa: CASRRGLAVNTGELFF; cdr3_nt: TGTGCCAGCAGACGTGGCCTAGCGGTAAACACCGGGGAGCTGTTTTTT
j_call: TRBJ2-2; v_call: TRBV5-6; clone_size: few; d_call: TRBD1; cdr3_aa: CASSLTGTGGRGELFF; cdr3_nt: TGTGCCAGCAGCCTGACCGGGACAGGGGGACGCGGGGAGCTGTTTTTT
j_call: TRBJ2-1; v_call: TRBV6-1; clone_size: -; d_call: TRBD2; cdr3_aa: CACSEVSRGLAGVVDNEQFF; cdr3_nt: TGTGCCTGCAGTGAAGTTAGCAGGGGACTAGCGGGAGTAGTGGACAATGAGCAGTTCTTC
j_call: TRBJ2-5; v_call: TRBV5-6; clone_size: -; d_call: TRBD1; cdr3_aa: CASSWETGGTQETQYF; cdr3_nt: TGTGCCAGCAGCTGGGAGACAGGGGGCACCCAAGAGACCCAGTACTTC
j_call: TRBJ2-1; v_call: TRBV18; clone_size: many; d_call: -; cdr3_aa: CASSPSGGVGNEQFF; cdr3_nt: TGTGCCAGCTCACCCTCCGGAGGGGTCGGCAATGAGCAGTTCTTC
j_call: TRBJ2-5; v_call: TRBV2; clone_size: many; d_call: -; cdr3_aa: CASSEANGVTQYF; cdr3_nt: TGTGCCAGCAGTGAAGCAAACGGGGTGACCCAGTACTTC
j_call: TRBJ2-3; v_call: TRBV5-1; clone_size: many; d_call: -; cdr3_aa: CASSGRLGTDTQYF; cdr3_nt: TGCGCCAGCAGCGGGCGGCTAGGCACAGATACGCAGTATTTT
j_call: TRBJ2-7; v_call: TRBV6-1; clone_size: -; d_call: -; cdr3_aa: CASSEYRGGGSRFREQYF; cdr3_nt: TGTGCCAGCAGTGAGTACAGGGGAGGCGGGAGCCGGTTCCGCGAGCAGTACTTC
j_call: TRBJ2-7; v_call: TRBV2; clone_size: -; d_call: TRBD2; cdr3_aa: CASTGGGIYEQYF; cdr3_nt: TGTGCCAGCACGGGAGGGGGGATCTACGAGCAGTACTTC
j_call: TRBJ2-2; v_call: TRBV9; clone_size: few; d_call: -; cdr3_aa: CASRPGLGGELFF; cdr3_nt: TGTGCCAGCAGGCCAGGGTTGGGCGGGGAGCTGTTTTTT
j_call: TRBJ2-3; v_call: TRBV12-3/TRBV12-4; clone_size: many; d_call: -; cdr3_aa: CASSPGLRPGTQYF; cdr3_nt: TGTGCCAGCAGTCCGGGACTTAGACCGGGTACGCAGTATTTT
j_call: TRBJ2-2; v_call: TRBV2; clone_size: many; d_call: -; cdr3_aa: CATQGSPIRTNTGELFF; cdr3_nt: TGTGCCACCCAAGGGTCGCCGATACGGACGAACACCGGGGAGCTGTTTTTT
j_call: TRBJ1-1; v_call: TRBV12-3/TRBV12-4; clone_size: -; d_call: -; cdr3_aa: CASSPTHGGRRAFF; cdr3_nt: TGTGCCAGCAGTCCTACCCATGGGGGGCGGAGAGCTTTCTTT
j_call: TRBJ2-7; v_call: TRBV7-9; clone_size: few; d_call: -; cdr3_aa: CASSSGPRQYF; cdr3_nt: TGTGCCAGCAGCTCAGGGCCCCGGCAGTACTTC
j_call: TRBJ1-4; v_call: TRBV7-9; clone_size: -; d_call: -; cdr3_aa: CASSQITKLFF; cdr3_nt: TGTGCCAGCAGCCAGATTACAAAACTGTTTTTT
j_call: TRBJ1-2; v_call: TRBV12-3/TRBV12-4; clone_size: many; d_call: TRBD1; cdr3_aa: CASSPDRAPLAYGYTF; cdr3_nt: TGTGCCAGCAGCCCTGACAGGGCCCCCCTCGCTTATGGCTACACCTTC